These 21 T cell receptor beta chains originate from one sample sequenced in a study of T-cell memory formation after mild COVID-19. TCRdb fed the 5' RACE reads into MiXCR, producing one record per CDR3 protein. The sample carries 250,000 to 350,000 distinct CDR3 sequences, under 20% recorded once. Sequenced sample: PBMCs or a T cell subset sorted from them (not recorded which). The receptor set was obtained from a man aged 18 to 30 who had mild COVID-19 (a few samples of this study predate the infection). Cell type and time point are not known.

The chain joins TRBV6-2 or TRBV6-3 to TRBJ2-1; 12 positions agree with TRBD1. V shed 2 bases, J shed 10 bases, and the junction held 9 bases outside the gene matches. CDR3 length equals 16 residues. Germline V gene data show CDR1 as MNHEY and CDR2 as SVGEGT. Here the CDR3 DNA reads TGTGCCAGCAGTTACCACCGGGACAGGGGGCTAGGCGAGCAGTTCTTC. This translates into CASSYHRDRGLGEQFF.

The chain joins TRBV3-1 to TRBJ1-4; D is unresolved. CDR3 size: 14 residues. V was pared by 4 bases and J by 8 bases, with 14 bases between. Germline assignment: CDR1 LGHDT and CDR2 YNNKEL (reference sequence). The DNA of the CDR3 is TGTGCCAGCAGCCGTGCGCGGAGACGGGAAAAACTGTTTTTT. Protein product: CASSRARRREKLFF.

Ten or more counts support this clonotype. The V call is TRBV20-1, the J call TRBJ2-1; tentative D call: TRBD2 (5 bases). There are 12 residues in the CDR3. CDR1 and CDR2 (germline): DFQATT, SNEGSKA (reference sequence). V was pared by 3 bases and J by 5 bases, with 8 bases between. The CDR3 region has the DNA TGCAGTGCTAGGTTCGGGGACAATGAGCAGTTCTTC. Translation: CSARFGDNEQFF.

The sample holds a few counts of this clonotype. The rearrangement uses TRBV16 and TRBJ1-1, with 9 bases lining up with TRBD1. The junction had 6 bases not matched to a gene; V was cut back by 2 bases and J by 5 bases. The germline gives CDR1 KGHSY, CDR2 FQNENV. This CDR3 has 15 residues. CDR3: CASSQETGGYTEAFF. CDR3 DNA: TGTGCCAGCAGCCAAGAGACAGGGGGATATACTGAAGCTTTCTTT.

In this sample, this clonotype turned up a few times. J is TRBJ1-4 and V is TRBV25-1, with D hard to call. The CDR3 spans 15 residues. The ends were cut back, 3 bases at V and 7 bases at J, with 15 bases in the middle. In germline, CDR1 is MGHDK, CDR2 SYGVNS. CDR3 nucleotides: TGTGCCAGCAGTGACGGTACCTACCATAGTGAAAAACTGTTTTTT. Its protein product is CASSDGTYHSEKLFF.

The table lists this clonotype with a few counts. The V and J genes are TRBV10-2 and TRBJ1-1; 9 bases match TRBD1. This CDR3 has 14 residues. Germline CDR1 is WSHSY and CDR2 is SAAADI. V lost 5 bases and J lost 5; bases outside the gene matches: 6. The CDR3: CASSTGGLRTEAFF. The CDR3 bases are TGCGCCAGCAGTACAGGGGGCTTGAGGACTGAAGCTTTCTTT.

This chain links TRBV4-3 with TRBJ2-7; no firm D call. Germline loops: CDR1 LGHNA, CDR2 YSLEER. Deletions cut 0 bases from V and 0 bases from J, with 9 bases between. This CDR3 contains 15 residues. DNA of the CDR3: TGCGCCAGCAGCCAAGACCCGGGTAACTCCTACGAGCAGTACTTC. It yields the protein CASSQDPGNSYEQYF.

This clonotype was picked up a small number of times. The chain links TRBV12-3 or TRBV12-4 to TRBJ2-3; tentatively, D is TRBD2 (5 bases). The CDR3 contains 14 residues. Trimming pared 8 bases from V and 4 bases from J, leaving 16 bases between. The CDR3 DNA sequence: TGTGCCAGCGTATTCTCTGGAGGAGCAGATACGCAGTATTTT. This sequence encodes CASVFSGGADTQYF.

This clonotype was recorded a few times. This chain connects TRBV7-9 to TRBJ2-2, with 8 nucleotides matching TRBD2. This CDR3 is 16 amino acids long. CDR1 and CDR2 (germline): SEHNR, FQNEAQ (reference sequence). Trimming removed 5 bases from V and 1 base from J; junction bases left unmatched: 6. Here the CDR3 DNA reads TGTGCCAGCAGCGCCCATAGCGGGATGAACACCGGGGAGCTGTTTTTT. Amino acid sequence: CASSAHSGMNTGELFF. The full variable domain, its missing parts supplied by reference TRBV7-9 and TRBJ2-2, is DTGVSQNPRHKITKRGQNVTFRCDPISEHNRLYWYRQTLGQGPEFLTYFQNEAQLEKSRLLSDRFSAERPKGSFSTLEIQRTEQGDSAMYLCASSAHSGMNTGELFFGEGSRLTVL.

The V gene is TRBV9, the J gene TRBJ2-4; either TRBD1 or TRBD2 may fit D (5 bases each). The CDR3 totals 16 residues. Trimming cost V 0 bases and J 5 bases, with 15 bases left between them. CDR1 SGDLS and CDR2 YYNGEE come from the germline V gene. The CDR3 nucleotides read TGTGCCAGCAGCGTAGCTATTCGGGACGGGGAAAACATTCAGTACTTC. Residues: CASSVAIRDGENIQYF.

The table lists this clonotype with a few counts. The chain is built from TRBV6-2 or TRBV6-3 and TRBJ2-3; 9 positions match TRBD1. In germline, CDR1 is MNHEY, CDR2 SVGEGT. Losses at the gene ends were 2 bases for V and 4 bases for J; bases not matched to a gene: 7. CDR3 length equals 16 residues. DNA of the CDR3: TGTGCCAGCAGTTACAGTGGGACAGGGTCGGCAGATACGCAGTATTTT. Its translation is CASSYSGTGSADTQYF.

V usage is TRBV20-1 and J usage is TRBJ2-3; maybe TRBD2 (6 bases). Deletions cut 6 bases from V and 0 bases from J, with 13 bases between. CDR3 length: 14 amino acids. CDR1 and CDR2 from the germline V gene are DFQATT and SNEGSKA (reference sequence). Here the CDR3 reads CSARRRGSTDTQYF. DNA of the CDR3: TGCAGTGCCAGGAGGCGGGGAAGCACAGATACGCAGTATTTT.

This clonotype was detected only a few times. The chain is built from TRBV28 and TRBJ2-7; a possible D gene is TRBD1 (6 bases). The CDR3 spans 14 residues. V gave up 6 bases and J gave up 0 bases, with 12 bases separating them. The V gene's germline CDR1 is MDHEN and CDR2 SYDVKM. The CDR3 nucleotides read TGTGCCAGCAGGCGACCAGGGGACTCCTACGAGCAGTACGTC. Translating it yields CASRRPGDSYEQYV.

The V call is TRBV4-1, the J call TRBJ1-1, with 7 bases lining up with TRBD1. From germline, CDR1 is MGHRA and CDR2 YSYEKL. After removal of 2 bases from V and 5 bases from J, the junction contained 5 bases not matched to a gene. The CDR3 consists of 14 residues. The CDR3 DNA reads as TGCGCCAGCAGCCAATTCCAGGGGGTGACTGAAGCTTTCTTT. Its translation: CASSQFQGVTEAFF.

This clonotype came up a few times. This chain uses TRBV28 with TRBJ2-5; maybe TRBD1 (5 bases). Germline V gives CDR1 MDHEN, CDR2 SYDVKM. There are 13 residues in the CDR3. The V end lost 6 bases, the J end lost 5 bases, and 13 bases lay between the germline ends. The CDR3 sequence: CASSIGAVETQYF. The DNA for the CDR3 is TGTGCCAGCAGCATAGGGGCCGTGGAGACCCAGTACTTC.

The V gene is TRBV30, the J gene TRBJ1-3; D ambiguous. In germline, CDR1 is GTSNPN, CDR2 SVGIG (reference sequence). V lost 5 bases, J lost 0 bases, and 11 bases lay in between. The CDR3 is made up of 14 amino acids. The CDR3 loop is CAWVRRSSGNTIYF. In DNA form, the CDR3 reads TGTGCCTGGGTCAGAAGGAGCTCTGGAAACACCATATATTTT.

V gene TRBV4-1 combines with J gene TRBJ2-5; D is undetermined. Germline V gives CDR1 MGHRA, CDR2 YSYEKL. Trimming removed 3 bases at V and 5 bases at J, with 16 bases between. The CDR3 totals 15 residues. CDR3 nucleotides: TGCGCCAGCAGCCACTATATTTGGGGTTATGAGACCCAGTACTTC. Its protein is CASSHYIWGYETQYF.

In its sample, this clonotype was seen a few times. As DNA, the CDR3 is TGTGCCACCAGTGATACAGGGGGTACGGGAGATACGCAGTATTTT. The encoded protein is CATSDTGGTGDTQYF. The gene calls are TRBV24-1 and TRBJ2-3; 8 nucleotides line up with TRBD1. Trimming cost V 3 bases and J 5 bases; bases outside gene matches: 6. This CDR3 is built from 15 residues. CDR1 is KGHDR and CDR2 is SFDVKD in the germline V gene.

This clonotype showed up just a few times. The rearrangement uses TRBV7-2 and TRBJ1-1; D may be TRBD1 (6 bases). Per germline, CDR1 SGHTA and CDR2 FQGNSA. The V end was cut by 4 bases, the J end by 4 bases, with 13 bases between. There are 14 residues in the CDR3. As DNA, the CDR3 is TGTGCCAGCAGCTCTACCGGGACAAGCACTGAAGCTTTCTTT. Encoded protein: CASSSTGTSTEAFF.

J is TRBJ2-1 and V is TRBV7-9, with 8 bases lining up with TRBD2. CDR1 is SEHNR, CDR2 FQNEAQ, per germline (reference sequence). Trimming at V came to 5 bases and at J to 1 base, leaving 4 bases not matched to a gene. This CDR3 is built from 15 residues. For the CDR3, the DNA is TGTGCCAGCAGCCACGGGGGGGGTTCCTACAATGAGCAGTTCTTC. Its translation: CASSHGGGSYNEQFF.

This clonotype was detected only a few times. The V call is TRBV20-1, the J call TRBJ2-7; 10 bases are a match to TRBD1. Germline V gives CDR1 DFQATT, CDR2 SNEGSKA (reference sequence). Trimming removed 5 bases from V and 6 bases from J; junction bases left unmatched: 4. The CDR3 consists of 12 residues. The CDR3 DNA is TGCAGTGCTCCGGGACAGGGGTCCGAGCAGTACTTC. Encoded protein: CSAPGQGSEQYF.